A single sample gave rise to the 2 T cell receptor beta chains below, sequenced in a study of breast tumors, draining lymph nodes, adjacent tissues. TCRdb processed the multiplex PCR reads anew with MiXCR; each CDR3 protein has one entry. In the table there are around 290,000 distinct CDR3 sequences, 30% of which are singletons. Axillary draining lymph nodes of breast cancer patients supplied the node samples. The sequenced sample was axillary lymph node tissue. These receptors were taken from a female donor with breast cancer. Some clones in this sample may be carry-over from other donors' samples.

This clonotype came up many times. This chain uses TRBV29-1 with TRBJ2-1; maybe TRBD2 (6 bases). There are 12 residues in the CDR3. The germline V gene encodes CDR1 SQVTM and CDR2 ANQGSEA. V was cut by 8 bases and J by 7 bases, with 15 bases left in between. For the CDR3, the DNA is TGCAGCACCTGGGACTTTCGGAATGAGCAGTTCTTC. Translating gives CSTWDFRNEQFF.

This clonotype was recorded many times. The rearrangement joins TRBV9 to TRBJ1-6, with 11 bases lining up with TRBD1. The CDR3 contains 17 residues. From germline, CDR1 is SGDLS and CDR2 YYNGEE. Trimming removed 2 bases from V and 4 bases from J; junction bases left unmatched: 5. The DNA of the CDR3 is TGTGCCAGCAGCGTGGGGGACAGGGGGGCATATAATTCACCCCTCCACTTT. Translated: CASSVGDRGAYNSPLHF.